This T cell receptor (beta chain) is drawn from a study of cytomegalovirus exposure and HLA in healthy donors. Broader study findings: Some highly shared sequence variants likely arose as a pipeline artifact. In a later analysis, common viral pathogens appeared linked to several of the most significant clusters. The productive fraction for most TCR beta V segments was about 87% or about 30% in an earlier analysis.

Primers: 60 Vbeta forward and 13 Jbeta reverse. Study processing details: The count from a later analysis was about 80 million unique TCR beta chains, approximately 9.9 million of them shared. Clones were read by immunoSEQ multiplex PCR, and TCRdb kept only the in-frame ones, dropping some. V and J calls and clone size are given by that table; D and trimming were obtained from the DNA. The sample yields approximately 190,000 clones, more than 65% seen once. This clone was seen just once. The antigen is unknown. The sequence came from a woman aged 25 to 45 in good health and CMV-seropositive. Sequencing was carried out using PBMCs.

CDR3 residues: CTSSGGRGGNTIYF. The CDR3 DNA follows: TGCACCAGCAGCGGCGGACGGGGAGGGAACACCATATATTTT. V usage is TRBV1 and J usage is TRBJ1-3. TRBV1 corresponds to a pseudogene. This CDR3 has 14 amino acids.